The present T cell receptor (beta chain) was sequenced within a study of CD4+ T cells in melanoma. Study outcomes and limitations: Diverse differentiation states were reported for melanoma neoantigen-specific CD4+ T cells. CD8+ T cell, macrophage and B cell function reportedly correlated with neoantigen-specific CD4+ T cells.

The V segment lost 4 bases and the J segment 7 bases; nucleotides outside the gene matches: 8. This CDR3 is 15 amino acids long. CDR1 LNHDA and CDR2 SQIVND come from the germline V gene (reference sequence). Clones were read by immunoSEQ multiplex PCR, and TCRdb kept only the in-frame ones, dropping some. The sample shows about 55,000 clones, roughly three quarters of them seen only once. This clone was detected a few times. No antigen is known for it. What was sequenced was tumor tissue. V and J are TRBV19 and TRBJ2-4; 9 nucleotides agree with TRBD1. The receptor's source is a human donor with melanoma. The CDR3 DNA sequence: TGTGCCAGTAGTACCAGATCAGGGACAGGGAACATTCAGTACTTC. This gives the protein CASSTRSGTGNIQYF. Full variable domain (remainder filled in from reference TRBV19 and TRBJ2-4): DGGITQSPKYLFRKEGQNVTLSCEQNLNHDAMYWYRQDPGQGLRLIYYSQIVNDFQKGDIAEGYSVSREKKESFPLTVTSAQKNPTAFYLCASSTRSGTGNIQYFGAGTRLSVL.